A selection of T cell receptor beta chains follows, all from one sample in a study of TIL therapy for anti-PD-1-resistant metastatic lung cancer. Method: immunoSEQ multiplex PCR; TCRdb's copy keeps in-frame clones and lacks some. The sample records 20,000 to 25,000 clones, around 79% being singletons. The specimen was blood, collected at baseline. These receptors came from a person aged 25-80 years with non-small cell lung cancer. Each CDR3 is given with its conserved first and last residue. A D gene is named only where the DNA matches it firmly. Not every row has a clone size; where given, it reads once, few, many or a size class.

d_gene	abundance	v_gene	len	j_gene	CDR3nt	CDR3aa
TRBD1	once	TRBV6-1	15	TRBJ1-3	TGTGCCAGCAGTGAAGAGACAGGGTATGGAAACACCATATATTTT	CASSEETGYGNTIYF
TRBD2	few	TRBV7-8	16	TRBJ2-1	TGTGCCAGCAGCTTAGCAATGGGCGGGGGCTACAATGAGCAGTTCTTC	CASSLAMGGGYNEQFF
-	-	TRBV27	15	TRBJ2-7	TGTGCCAGCAGTTTATTCCCGACAGGTAACTACGAGCAGTACTTC	CASSLFPTGNYEQYF
-	once	TRBV5-1	13	TRBJ2-2	TGCGCCAGCAGCCCCCGATTTACCGGGGAGCTGTTTTTT	CASSPRFTGELFF
-	medium-sized	TRBV6-6	16	TRBJ2-7	TGTGCCAGCAGTAATCCGAGCGTGGGGGTCAGCTACGAGCAGTACTTC	CASSNPSVGVSYEQYF
TRBD1	-	TRBV2	17	TRBJ1-2	TGTGCCAGCAGAGGGCGGGGAGGGGGCGCGATCGGATTTGGCTACACCTTC	CASRGRGGGAIGFGYTF
-	-	TRBV29-1	12	TRBJ1-2	TGCAGCGTTGATGCGGGTAGGGATGGCTACACCTTC	CSVDAGRDGYTF
-	-	TRBV6-6	11	TRBJ2-5	TGTGCCAGCAGTTACCTAGAGACCCAGTACTTC	CASSYLETQYF
TRBD2	-	TRBV19	15	TRBJ2-1	TGTGCCAGTAGTATAGCTAGCGGGGAGTACAATGAGCAGTTCTTC	CASSIASGEYNEQFF
TRBD1	once	TRBV9	14	TRBJ2-7	TGTGCCAGCAGCGTAGTAGCAGGGGGCGGCGAGCAGTACTTC	CASSVVAGGGEQYF
-	-	TRBV5-1	11	TRBJ1-1	TGCGCCAGCATGGGCGACACTGAAGCTTTCTTT	CASMGDTEAFF
-	-	TRBV19	14	TRBJ1-5	TGTGCCAGTAGTTTCGGCAGGGGAGGGCAGCCCCAGCATTTT	CASSFGRGGQPQHF
-	-	TRBV27	15	TRBJ2-7	TGTGCCAGCAGTCAATATCGGGTCGGTGATTACGAGCAGTACTTC	CASSQYRVGDYEQYF
-	-	TRBV27	13	TRBJ1-6	TGTGCCAGCAGTTTAGGGTATAATTCACCCCTCCACTTT	CASSLGYNSPLHF
TRBD2	-	TRBV2	16	TRBJ2-5	TGTGCCAGCAGTCGTGGAGGGGAGGGAGGAAGAGAGACCCAGTACTTC	CASSRGGEGGRETQYF
-	-	TRBV21-1	20	TRBJ1-3	TGTGCCAGCAGCCTGAGAAAGCTTATTTTGGGACAACCGTCTGGAAACACCATATATTTT	CASSLRKLILGQPSGNTIYF
-	-	TRBV5-6	15	TRBJ2-7	TGTGCCAGCAGCCTAAGGACGACCCGGTCCCACGAGCAGTACTTC	CASSLRTTRSHEQYF
TRBD1	-	TRBV28	14	TRBJ2-5	TGTGCCAGCAGTCCAGCGGGACAGGGGGCGACTCTGTACTTC	CASSPAGQGATLYF
TRBD1	-	TRBV6-5	14	TRBJ1-4	TGTGCCAGCAGTCAGACGGGACAGAATGAAAAACTGTTTTTT	CASSQTGQNEKLFF
-	-	TRBV2	13	TRBJ1-2	TGTGCCAGCAGTCGGGACTTTAGCTATGGCTACACCTTC	CASSRDFSYGYTF
-	-	TRBV11-2	13	TRBJ1-5	TGTGCCAGCAGCTTAGATAGTCCTCAGCCCCAGCATTTT	CASSLDSPQPQHF
-	-	TRBV4-1	15	TRBJ1-2	TGCGCCAGCAGCCAAGATACGGTCCAGGACTATGGCTACACCTTC	CASSQDTVQDYGYTF
-	-	TRBV27	13	TRBJ1-2	TGTGCCAGCAGCCCGGCCGTCCCCCGTGGCTACACCTTC	CASSPAVPRGYTF
TRBD2	-	TRBV6-5	15	TRBJ2-3	TGTGCCAGCAGGGGGACTAGCGTCCGCACAGATACGCAGTATTTT	CASRGTSVRTDTQYF
TRBD2	-	TRBV13	13	TRBJ2-7	TGTGCCAGCAGCGTAAATCTAGCGGTCGAGCAGTACTTC	CASSVNLAVEQYF
-	-	TRBV7-9	14	TRBJ2-3	TGTGCCAGCAGCTTAGAGGGACTCACAGATACGCAGTATTTT	CASSLEGLTDTQYF
TRBD1	few	TRBV19	15	TRBJ1-2	TGTGCCAGTAGCAATCCGACAGGGGGCAGGTATGGCTACACCTTC	CASSNPTGGRYGYTF
-	-	TRBV9	13	TRBJ2-3	TGTGCCAGCGGCGGCAGCCGCGGAGATACGCAGTATTTT	CASGGSRGDTQYF
-	once	TRBV5-1	18	TRBJ2-2	TGCGCCAGCAGCCCCCGGGACTTTGGAAGGGCTAACACCGGGGAGCTGTTTTTT	CASSPRDFGRANTGELFF
-	few	TRBV2	14	TRBJ2-7	TGTGCCAGCAGCCCAGCGAGAGGACCCAGCGAGCAGTACTTC	CASSPARGPSEQYF
-	-	TRBV9	14	TRBJ2-3	TGTGCCAGCAGCGTAGGGACAGACACAGATACGCAGTATTTT	CASSVGTDTDTQYF
TRBD1	once	TRBV5-1	17	TRBJ1-2	TGCGCCAGCAGCTTGGCGCTGAAGGACAGGGGGGTCCATGGCTACACCTTC	CASSLALKDRGVHGYTF
TRBD2	few	TRBV9	16	TRBJ2-2	TGTGCCAGCAGCGTTATTACTAGCGGAGGAAACGGGGAGCTGTTTTTT	CASSVITSGGNGELFF
TRBD2	-	TRBV10-1	16	TRBJ2-3	TGCGCCAGCAGTGAGGTAGCGGGAGGGTCCACAGATACGCAGTATTTT	CASSEVAGGSTDTQYF
TRBD2	-	TRBV7-9	16	TRBJ2-7	TGTGCCAGCAGCTCGCCGGGGGCGGGGGGAACCTACGAGCAGTACTTC	CASSSPGAGGTYEQYF
-	-	TRBV9	17	TRBJ2-1	TGTGCCAGCAGCCCAAGGTGGGGCTCAAGCGCGTACAATGAGCAGTTCTTC	CASSPRWGSSAYNEQFF
-	-	TRBV27	15	TRBJ1-2	TGTGCCAGCACCCACCATGGGGGATCTAACTATGGCTACACCTTC	CASTHHGGSNYGYTF
-	-	TRBV4-1	15	TRBJ2-5	TGCGCCAGCAGCCAAGATGGGCTAGCAAGTGAGACCCAGTACTTC	CASSQDGLASETQYF
-	-	TRBV9	12	TRBJ2-2	TGTGCCAGCAGCGTGTCCGGAGGGGAGCTGTTTTTT	CASSVSGGELFF
TRBD1	-	TRBV6-6	15	TRBJ2-2	TGTGCCAGCAGTCCCCGGGACAGGGCCACCGGGGAGCTGTTTTTT	CASSPRDRATGELFF
TRBD1	-	TRBV6-7	17	TRBJ2-7	TGTGCCAGCAGTTACTCAAACAGGGGTCCTCCGCGCTACGAGCAGTACTTC	CASSYSNRGPPRYEQYF
-	-	TRBV21-1	13	TRBJ2-7	TGTGCCAGCTTTCTAAGCGGAGAATACGAGCAGTACTTC	CASFLSGEYEQYF
-	once	TRBV7-9	13	TRBJ2-5	TGTGCCAGCAGCTTATCCGCCAAAAAGACCCAGTACTTC	CASSLSAKKTQYF
-	-	TRBV6-5	11	TRBJ2-5	TGTGCCAGCAGTTACCTGGAGACCCAGTACTTC	CASSYLETQYF
-	-	TRBV5-1	16	TRBJ1-4	TGCGCCAGCAGACAAGTCCAGGGGTTCCTCGGTGAAAAACTGTTTTTT	CASRQVQGFLGEKLFF
-	-	TRBV7-2	14	TRBJ2-1	TGTGCCAGCAGCCCCGGGAGAGGTGGCAATGAGCAGTTCTTC	CASSPGRGGNEQFF
-	-	TRBV5-1	14	TRBJ2-7	TGCGCCAGCAGCTATGGGGACACGCCCTACGAGCAGTACTTC	CASSYGDTPYEQYF
-	-	TRBV28	14	TRBJ2-7	TGTGCCAGCATTGGGACTGCAGAGGTCGACGAGCAGTACTTC	CASIGTAEVDEQYF
TRBD1	-	TRBV5-1	16	TRBJ1-1	TGCGCCAGCAGCTTGGGGACAGGATCTTTGAACACTGAAGCTTTCTTT	CASSLGTGSLNTEAFF
-	-	TRBV10-3	13	TRBJ1-5	TGTGCCATGGGCCGTGTTGGAGATCAGCCCCAGCATTTT	CAMGRVGDQPQHF